This T cell receptor beta chain comes out of a study of blood T cell repertoires in COVID-19. Looking at the study overall: PBMCs, B-cell-depleted T cells, or T cells were the source of the cDNA or gDNA that made up the material.

V gave up 3 bases and J gave up 2 bases, with 14 bases separating them. The CDR3 contains 16 residues. The germline gives CDR1 LNHDA, CDR2 SQIVND (reference sequence). The authors' processing: Amplification with reference gene primers provided the estimates of nucleated cell counts. Profiling relied on immunoSEQ multiplex PCR, and the TCRdb table lists in-frame clones only, not all of them. That table supplies the V and J calls and clone size; D and trimming were determined from the DNA. This sample yields 270,000 or so clones, of which approximately 81% are seen a single time; around 3.2% belongs to the top ten.

The sequencing input was peripheral blood. The receptor comes from a woman aged 55-70 years with active or convalescent COVID-19. The rearrangement uses TRBV19 and TRBJ1-5, with D perhaps TRBD1 (5 bases). The CDR3 loop is CASSILRVDRNQPQHF. In DNA form, the CDR3 reads TGTGCCAGTAGTATCCTCAGGGTGGATCGCAATCAGCCCCAGCATTTT.